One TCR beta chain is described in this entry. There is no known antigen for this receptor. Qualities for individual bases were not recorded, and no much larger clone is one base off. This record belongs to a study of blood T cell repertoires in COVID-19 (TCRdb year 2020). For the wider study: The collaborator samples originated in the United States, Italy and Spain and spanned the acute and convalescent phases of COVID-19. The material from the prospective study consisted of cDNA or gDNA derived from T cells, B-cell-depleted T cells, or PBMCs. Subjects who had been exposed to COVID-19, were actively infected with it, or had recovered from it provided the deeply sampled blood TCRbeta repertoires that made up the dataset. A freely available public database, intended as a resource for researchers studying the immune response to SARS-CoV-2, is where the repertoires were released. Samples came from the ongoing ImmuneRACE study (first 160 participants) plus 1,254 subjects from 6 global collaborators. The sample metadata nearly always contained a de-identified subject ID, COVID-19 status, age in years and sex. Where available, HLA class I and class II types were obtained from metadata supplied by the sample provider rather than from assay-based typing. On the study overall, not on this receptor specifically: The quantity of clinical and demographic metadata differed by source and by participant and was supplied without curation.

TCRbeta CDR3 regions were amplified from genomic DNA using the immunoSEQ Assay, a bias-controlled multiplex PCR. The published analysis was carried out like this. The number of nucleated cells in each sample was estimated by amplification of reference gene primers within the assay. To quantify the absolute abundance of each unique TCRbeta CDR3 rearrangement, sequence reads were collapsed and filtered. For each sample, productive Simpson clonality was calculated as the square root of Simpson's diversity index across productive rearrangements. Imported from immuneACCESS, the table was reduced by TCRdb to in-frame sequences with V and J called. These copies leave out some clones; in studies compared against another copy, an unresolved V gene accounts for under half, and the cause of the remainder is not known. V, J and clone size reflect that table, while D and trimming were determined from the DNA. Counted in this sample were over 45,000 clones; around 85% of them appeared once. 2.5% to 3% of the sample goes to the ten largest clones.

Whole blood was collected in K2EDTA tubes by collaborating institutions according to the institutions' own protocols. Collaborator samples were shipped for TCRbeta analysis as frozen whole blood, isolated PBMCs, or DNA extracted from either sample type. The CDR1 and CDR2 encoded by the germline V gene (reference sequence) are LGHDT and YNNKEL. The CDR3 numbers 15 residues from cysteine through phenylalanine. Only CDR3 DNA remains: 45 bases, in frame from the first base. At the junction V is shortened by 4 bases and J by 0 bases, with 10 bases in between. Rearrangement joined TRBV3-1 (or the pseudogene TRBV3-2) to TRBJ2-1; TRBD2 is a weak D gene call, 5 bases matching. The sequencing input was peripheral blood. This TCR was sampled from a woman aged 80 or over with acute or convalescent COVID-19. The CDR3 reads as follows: CASSPTGSSYNEQFF. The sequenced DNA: TGTGCCAGCAGCCCCACGGGGAGCTCCTACAATGAGCAGTTCTTC.